A selection of T cell receptor beta chains follows, all from one sample in a study of blood T cells in healthy people across ages. TCRdb redid the calling of the 5' RACE reads with MiXCR, one entry per CDR3 protein. The top ten clones hold approximately 18% of a sample with 450,000 to 700,000 distinct CDR3 sequences, 27% of them seen once. Sample: blood. The receptors were sampled from a woman aged 70-85 years in good health. CDR3s include the opening cysteine and the closing phenylalanine or tryptophan. Each record gives: clone size, D gene, V gene, J gene, CDR3 protein, CDR3 DNA. The D gene is left open where the match is weak. Some rows have no size entry. The others give once, few or many, or a class for an expanded clone.

clone_size: few; d_call: TRBD1; v_call: TRBV9; j_call: TRBJ2-1; cdr3_aa: CASSVEGAPYNEQFF; cdr3_nt: TGTGCCAGCAGCGTAGAGGGGGCACCCTACAATGAGCAGTTCTTC
clone_size: .; d_call: .; v_call: TRBV21-1; j_call: TRBJ1-1; cdr3_aa: CASSKTLGVIPEAFF; cdr3_nt: TGTGCCAGCAGCAAAACTTTGGGCGTAATCCCTGAAGCTTTCTTT
clone_size: .; d_call: .; v_call: TRBV2; j_call: TRBJ1-2; cdr3_aa: CASSYLGVRGYTF; cdr3_nt: TGTGCCAGCAGTTATCTGGGGGTCCGAGGCTACACCTTC
clone_size: .; d_call: .; v_call: TRBV20-1; j_call: TRBJ2-3; cdr3_aa: CSASLPGTDTQYF; cdr3_nt: TGCAGTGCTAGTCTCCCGGGCACAGATACGCAGTATTTT
clone_size: few; d_call: TRBD2; v_call: TRBV20-1; j_call: TRBJ2-2; cdr3_aa: CSAGDGRDNTGELFF; cdr3_nt: TGCAGTGCCGGAGATGGGAGGGATAACACCGGGGAGCTGTTTTTT
clone_size: .; d_call: .; v_call: TRBV3-1; j_call: TRBJ1-2; cdr3_aa: CASSQETGWSYTF; cdr3_nt: TGTGCCAGCAGCCAAGAGACGGGTTGGAGCTACACCTTC
clone_size: few; d_call: .; v_call: TRBV20-1; j_call: TRBJ2-5; cdr3_aa: CSARQHQETQYF; cdr3_nt: TGCAGTGCTAGACAGCACCAAGAGACCCAGTACTTC
clone_size: few; d_call: TRBD1; v_call: TRBV7-2; j_call: TRBJ1-2; cdr3_aa: CASARDREDYGYTF; cdr3_nt: TGTGCCAGCGCCCGGGACAGGGAAGACTATGGCTACACCTTC
clone_size: .; d_call: TRBD1; v_call: TRBV5-1; j_call: TRBJ2-2; cdr3_aa: CASSSRPGGTGYGELFF; cdr3_nt: TGCGCCAGCAGCTCTCGACCCGGCGGGACAGGGTACGGGGAGCTGTTTTTT
clone_size: .; d_call: TRBD2; v_call: TRBV7-2; j_call: TRBJ2-1; cdr3_aa: CASSLTSGDRYEQFF; cdr3_nt: TGTGCCAGCAGCTTGACTAGCGGGGACCGATATGAGCAGTTCTTC
clone_size: once; d_call: .; v_call: TRBV9; j_call: TRBJ2-3; cdr3_aa: CASSAQYYTDTQYF; cdr3_nt: TGTGCCAGCAGCGCCCAATACTACACAGATACGCAGTATTTT
clone_size: .; d_call: TRBD2; v_call: TRBV7-2; j_call: TRBJ2-2; cdr3_aa: CASSLKLADTGELFF; cdr3_nt: TGTGCCAGCAGCTTAAAACTAGCGGACACCGGGGAGCTGTTTTTT
clone_size: .; d_call: .; v_call: TRBV4-1; j_call: TRBJ1-5; cdr3_aa: CASSQRGTPNQPQHF; cdr3_nt: TGCGCCAGCAGCCAACGTGGGACACCGAATCAGCCCCAGCATTTT
clone_size: few; d_call: .; v_call: TRBV5-5; j_call: TRBJ1-2; cdr3_aa: CASSLSARQDGYTF; cdr3_nt: TGTGCCAGCAGCTTGTCGGCCAGGCAGGATGGCTACACCTTC
clone_size: .; d_call: TRBD2; v_call: TRBV7-2; j_call: TRBJ2-3; cdr3_aa: CASSSAGTRVTDTLYF; cdr3_nt: TGTGCCAGCAGCTCAGCCGGGACTAGAGTTACAGATACGCTGTATTTT
clone_size: .; d_call: TRBD1; v_call: TRBV4-2; j_call: TRBJ1-4; cdr3_aa: CASSQDWGTGGEKLFF; cdr3_nt: TGTGCCAGCAGCCAAGATTGGGGGACAGGGGGAGAAAAACTGTTTTTT
clone_size: .; d_call: TRBD2; v_call: TRBV20-1; j_call: TRBJ2-4; cdr3_aa: CSALSGGAGNIQYF; cdr3_nt: TGCAGTGCTCTTAGCGGGGGGGCGGGGAACATTCAGTACTTC
clone_size: .; d_call: .; v_call: TRBV9; j_call: TRBJ1-3; cdr3_aa: CASSVGGNQGNTIYF; cdr3_nt: TGTGCCAGCAGCGTAGGGGGGAATCAAGGAAACACCATATATTTT
clone_size: few; d_call: .; v_call: TRBV7-2; j_call: TRBJ2-6; cdr3_aa: CASSALRSGANILTF; cdr3_nt: TGTGCCAGCAGCGCACTACGATCTGGGGCCAACATCCTGACTTTC